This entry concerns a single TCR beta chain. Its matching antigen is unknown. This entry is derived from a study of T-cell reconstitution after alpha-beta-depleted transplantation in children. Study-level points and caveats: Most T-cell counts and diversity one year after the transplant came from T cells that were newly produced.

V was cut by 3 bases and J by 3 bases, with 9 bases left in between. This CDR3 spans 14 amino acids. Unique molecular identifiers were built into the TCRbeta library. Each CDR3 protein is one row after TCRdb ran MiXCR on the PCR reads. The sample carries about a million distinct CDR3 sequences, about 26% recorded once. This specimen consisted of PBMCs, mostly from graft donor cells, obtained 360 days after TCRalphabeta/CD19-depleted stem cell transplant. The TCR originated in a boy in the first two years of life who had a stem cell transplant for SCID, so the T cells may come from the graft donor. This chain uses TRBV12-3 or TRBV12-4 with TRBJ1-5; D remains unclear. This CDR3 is CASSLQSYNQPQHF. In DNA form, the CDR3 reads TGTGCCAGCAGTTTGCAGTCCTACAATCAGCCCCAGCATTTT.